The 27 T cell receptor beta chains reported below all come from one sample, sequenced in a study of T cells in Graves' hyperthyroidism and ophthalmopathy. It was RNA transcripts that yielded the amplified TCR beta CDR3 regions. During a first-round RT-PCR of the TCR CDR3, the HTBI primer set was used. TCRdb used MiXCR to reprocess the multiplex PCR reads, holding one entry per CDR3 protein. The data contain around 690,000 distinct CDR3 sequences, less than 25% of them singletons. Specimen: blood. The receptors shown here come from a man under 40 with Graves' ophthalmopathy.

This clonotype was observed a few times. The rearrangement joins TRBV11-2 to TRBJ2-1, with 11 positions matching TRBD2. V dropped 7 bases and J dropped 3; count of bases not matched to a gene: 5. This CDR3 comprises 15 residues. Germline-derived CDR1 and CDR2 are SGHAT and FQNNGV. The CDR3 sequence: CASTQGLAVYNEQFF. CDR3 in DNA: TGTGCCAGCACCCAGGGACTAGCGGTCTACAATGAGCAGTTCTTC.

CDR3 residues: CASSLSRGGKNEQFF. The CDR3 nucleotides read TGCGCCAGCAGCTTGTCCAGGGGCGGTAAGAATGAGCAGTTCTTC. The chain uses TRBV5-1 and TRBJ2-1; D is perhaps TRBD1 (6 bases). With 1 base removed from V and 7 bases from J, the gap between germline ends came to 15 bases. Germline V gene data show CDR1 as SGHRS and CDR2 as YFSETQ. The CDR3 is made up of 15 amino acids.

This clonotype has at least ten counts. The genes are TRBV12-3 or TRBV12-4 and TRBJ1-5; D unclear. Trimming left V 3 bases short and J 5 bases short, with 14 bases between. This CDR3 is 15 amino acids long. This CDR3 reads CASSFGLVEHQPQHF. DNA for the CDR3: TGTGCCAGCAGTTTTGGGTTGGTAGAGCATCAGCCCCAGCATTTT.

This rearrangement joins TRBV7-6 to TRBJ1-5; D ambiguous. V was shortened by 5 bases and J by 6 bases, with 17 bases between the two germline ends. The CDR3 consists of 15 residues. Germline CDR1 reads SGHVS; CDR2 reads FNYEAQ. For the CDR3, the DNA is TGTGCCAGCAGCCCGCAGTTGCATCGGGGTCAGCCCCAGCATTTT. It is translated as CASSPQLHRGQPQHF.

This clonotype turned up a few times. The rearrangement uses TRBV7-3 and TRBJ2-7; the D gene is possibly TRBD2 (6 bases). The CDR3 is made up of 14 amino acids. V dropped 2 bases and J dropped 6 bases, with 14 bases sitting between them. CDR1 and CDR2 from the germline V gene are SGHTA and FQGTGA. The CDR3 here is CASSLLGLAGEQYF. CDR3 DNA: TGTGCCAGCAGCTTATTGGGACTGGCCGGCGAGCAGTACTTC.

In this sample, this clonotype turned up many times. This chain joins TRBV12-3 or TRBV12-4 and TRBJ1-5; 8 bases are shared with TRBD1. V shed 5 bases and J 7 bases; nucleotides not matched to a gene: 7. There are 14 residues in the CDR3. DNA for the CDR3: TGTGCCAGCAGTATCGACAGGGGAGGACAGCCCCAGCATTTT. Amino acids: CASSIDRGGQPQHF.

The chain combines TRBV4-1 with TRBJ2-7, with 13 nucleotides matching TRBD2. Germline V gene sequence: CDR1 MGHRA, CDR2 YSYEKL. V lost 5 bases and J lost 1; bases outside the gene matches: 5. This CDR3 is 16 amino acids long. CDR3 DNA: TGCGCCAGCAGCTCCGGACTAGCGGGAGCATCCTACGAGCAGTACTTC. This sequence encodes CASSSGLAGASYEQYF.

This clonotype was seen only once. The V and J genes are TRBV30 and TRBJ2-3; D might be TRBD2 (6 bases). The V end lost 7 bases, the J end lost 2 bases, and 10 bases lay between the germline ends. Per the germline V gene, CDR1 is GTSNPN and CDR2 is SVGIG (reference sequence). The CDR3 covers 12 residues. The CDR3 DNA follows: TGTGCCTCGGGACTGTACACAGATACGCAGTATTTT. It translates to CASGLYTDTQYF. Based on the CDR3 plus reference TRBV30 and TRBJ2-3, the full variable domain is SQTIHQWPATLVQPVGSPLSLECTVEGTSNPNLYWYRQAAGRGLQLLFYSVGIGQISSEVPQNLSASRPQDRQFILSSKKLLLSDSGFYLCASGLYTDTQYFGPGTRLTVL.

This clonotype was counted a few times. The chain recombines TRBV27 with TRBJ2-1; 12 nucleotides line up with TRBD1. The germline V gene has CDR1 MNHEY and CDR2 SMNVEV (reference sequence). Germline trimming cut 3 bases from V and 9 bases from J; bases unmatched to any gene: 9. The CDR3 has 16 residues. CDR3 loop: CASSFTLGTGGVEQFF. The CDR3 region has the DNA TGTGCCAGCAGTTTTACCCTCGGGACAGGGGGCGTTGAGCAGTTCTTC.

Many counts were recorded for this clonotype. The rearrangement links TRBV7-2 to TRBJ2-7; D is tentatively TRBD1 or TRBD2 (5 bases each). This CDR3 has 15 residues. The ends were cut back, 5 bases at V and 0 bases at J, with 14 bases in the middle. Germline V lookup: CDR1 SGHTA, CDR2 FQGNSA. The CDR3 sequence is CASSLGVGSSYEQYF. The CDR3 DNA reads TGTGCCAGCAGCCTAGGGGTGGGGAGCTCCTACGAGCAGTACTTC.

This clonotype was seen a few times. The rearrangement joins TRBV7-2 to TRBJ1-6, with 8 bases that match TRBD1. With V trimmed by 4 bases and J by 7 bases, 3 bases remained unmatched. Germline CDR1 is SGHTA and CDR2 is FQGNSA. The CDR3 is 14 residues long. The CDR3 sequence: CASSSTGDNSPLHF. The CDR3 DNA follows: TGTGCCAGCAGCTCGACAGGGGACAATTCACCCCTCCACTTT.

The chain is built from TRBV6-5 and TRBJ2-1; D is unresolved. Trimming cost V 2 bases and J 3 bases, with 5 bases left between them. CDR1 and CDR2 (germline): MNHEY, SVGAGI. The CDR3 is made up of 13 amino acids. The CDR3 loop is CASSYEFYNEQFF. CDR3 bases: TGTGCCAGCAGTTACGAGTTCTACAATGAGCAGTTCTTC.

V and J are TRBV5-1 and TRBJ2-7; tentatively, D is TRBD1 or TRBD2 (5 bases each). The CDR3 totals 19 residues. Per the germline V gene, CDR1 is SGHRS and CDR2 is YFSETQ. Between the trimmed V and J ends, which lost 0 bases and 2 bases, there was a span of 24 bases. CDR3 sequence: CASSLEPGPPGNGAYEQYF. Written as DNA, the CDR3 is TGCGCCAGCAGCTTGGAACCGGGACCGCCGGGCAACGGGGCCTACGAGCAGTACTTC.

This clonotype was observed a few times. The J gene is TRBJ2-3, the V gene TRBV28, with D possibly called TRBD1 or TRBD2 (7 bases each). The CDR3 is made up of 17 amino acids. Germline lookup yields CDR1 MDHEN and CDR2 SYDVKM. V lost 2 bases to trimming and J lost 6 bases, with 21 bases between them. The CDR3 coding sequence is TGTGCCAGCAGTTTACCACCCGGGGAGGGGGCTGGGGATACGCAGTATTTT. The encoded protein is CASSLPPGEGAGDTQYF.

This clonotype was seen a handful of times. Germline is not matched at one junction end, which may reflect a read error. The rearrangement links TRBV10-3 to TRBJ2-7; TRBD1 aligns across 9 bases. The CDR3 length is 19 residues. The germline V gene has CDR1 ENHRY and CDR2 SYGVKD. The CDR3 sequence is CAIRGGGQGRGWSSDEQYF. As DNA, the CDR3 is TGTGCCATCAGGGGGGGGGGACAGGGAAGGGGATGGTCCTCCGACGAGCAGTACTTC.

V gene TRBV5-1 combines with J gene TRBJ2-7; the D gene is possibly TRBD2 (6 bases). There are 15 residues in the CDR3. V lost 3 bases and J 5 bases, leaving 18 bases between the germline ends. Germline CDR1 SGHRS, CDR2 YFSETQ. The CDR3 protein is CASSWGTGDVDEQYF. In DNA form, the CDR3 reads TGCGCCAGCAGCTGGGGAACGGGAGATGTCGACGAGCAGTACTTC. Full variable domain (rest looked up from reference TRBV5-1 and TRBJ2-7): KAGVTQTPRYLIKTRGQQVTLSCSPISGHRSVSWYQQTPGQGLQFLFEYFSETQRNKGNFPGRFSGRQFSNSRSEMNVSTLELGDSALYLCASSWGTGDVDEQYFGPGTRLTVT.

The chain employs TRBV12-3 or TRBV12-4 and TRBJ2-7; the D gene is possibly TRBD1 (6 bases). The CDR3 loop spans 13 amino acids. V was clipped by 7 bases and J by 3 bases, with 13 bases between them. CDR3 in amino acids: CASKDGQIYEQYF. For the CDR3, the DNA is TGTGCCAGCAAAGACGGACAGATCTACGAGCAGTACTTC.

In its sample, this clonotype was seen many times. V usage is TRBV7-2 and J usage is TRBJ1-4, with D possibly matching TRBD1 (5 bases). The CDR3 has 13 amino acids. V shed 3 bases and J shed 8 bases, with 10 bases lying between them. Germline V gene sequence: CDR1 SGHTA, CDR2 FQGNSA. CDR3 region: CASSFGGGEKLFF. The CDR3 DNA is TGTGCCAGCAGCTTCGGGGGAGGGGAAAAACTGTTTTTT.

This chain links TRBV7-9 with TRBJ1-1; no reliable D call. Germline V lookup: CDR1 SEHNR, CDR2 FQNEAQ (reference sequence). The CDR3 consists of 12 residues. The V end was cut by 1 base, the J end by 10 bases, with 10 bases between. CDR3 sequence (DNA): TGTGCCAGCAGCTTAGATGGGCGCGTAGCTTTCTTT. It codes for CASSLDGRVAFF. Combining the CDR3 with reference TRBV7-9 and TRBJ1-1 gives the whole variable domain DTGVSQNPRHKITKRGQNVTFRCDPISEHNRLYWYRQTLGQGPEFLTYFQNEAQLEKSRLLSDRFSAERPKGSFSTLEIQRTEQGDSAMYLCASSLDGRVAFFGQGTRLTVV.

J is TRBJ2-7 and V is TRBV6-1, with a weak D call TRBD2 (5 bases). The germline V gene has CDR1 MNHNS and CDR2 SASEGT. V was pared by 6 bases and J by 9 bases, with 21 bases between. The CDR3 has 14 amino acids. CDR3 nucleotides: TGTGCCAGCAGAAAACCGAGGAGCCGAAGCGGGCAGTACTTC. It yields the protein CASRKPRSRSGQYF.

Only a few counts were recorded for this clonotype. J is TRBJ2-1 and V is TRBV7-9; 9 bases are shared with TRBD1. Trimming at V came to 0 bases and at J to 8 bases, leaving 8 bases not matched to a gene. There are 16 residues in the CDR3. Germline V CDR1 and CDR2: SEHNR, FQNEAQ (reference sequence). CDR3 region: CASSLASTGGNDEQFF. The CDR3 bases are TGTGCCAGCAGCTTAGCATCCACAGGGGGCAACGATGAGCAGTTCTTC.

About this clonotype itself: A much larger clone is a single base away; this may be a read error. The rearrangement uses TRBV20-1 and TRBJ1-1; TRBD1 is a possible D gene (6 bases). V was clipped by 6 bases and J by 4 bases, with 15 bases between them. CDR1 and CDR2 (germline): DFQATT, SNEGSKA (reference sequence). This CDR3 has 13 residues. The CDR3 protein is CSAAGRGATEAFF. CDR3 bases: TGCAGTGCGGCCGGGAGGGGGGCCACTGAAGCTTTCTTT.

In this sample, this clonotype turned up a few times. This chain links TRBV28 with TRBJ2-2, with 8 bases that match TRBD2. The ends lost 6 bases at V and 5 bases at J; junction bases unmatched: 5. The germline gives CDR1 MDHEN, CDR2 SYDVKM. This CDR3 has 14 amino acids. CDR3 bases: TGTGCCAGCAGGAGCGGGAGCGAAACCGGGGAGCTGTTTTTT. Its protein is CASRSGSETGELFF.

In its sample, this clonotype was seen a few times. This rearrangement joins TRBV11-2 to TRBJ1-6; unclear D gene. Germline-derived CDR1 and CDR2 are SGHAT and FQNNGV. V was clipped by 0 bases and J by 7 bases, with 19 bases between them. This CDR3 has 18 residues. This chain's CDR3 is CASSLDLGRVNSNSPLHF. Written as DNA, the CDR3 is TGTGCCAGCAGCTTAGATCTTGGTCGAGTAAACTCGAATTCACCCCTCCACTTT.

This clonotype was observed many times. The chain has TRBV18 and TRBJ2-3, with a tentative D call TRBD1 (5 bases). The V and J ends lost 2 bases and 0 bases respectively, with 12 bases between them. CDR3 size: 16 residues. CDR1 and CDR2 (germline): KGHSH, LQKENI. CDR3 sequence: CASSPRGPTSTDTQYF. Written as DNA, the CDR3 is TGTGCCAGCTCACCAAGGGGTCCAACTAGCACAGATACGCAGTATTTT.

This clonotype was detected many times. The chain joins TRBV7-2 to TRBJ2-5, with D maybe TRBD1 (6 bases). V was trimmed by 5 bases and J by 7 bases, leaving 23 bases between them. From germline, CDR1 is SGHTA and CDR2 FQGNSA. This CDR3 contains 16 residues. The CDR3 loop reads CASSQRDRTVKGTQYF. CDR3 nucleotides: TGTGCCAGCAGCCAGCGAGATCGGACAGTCAAAGGGACCCAGTACTTC.

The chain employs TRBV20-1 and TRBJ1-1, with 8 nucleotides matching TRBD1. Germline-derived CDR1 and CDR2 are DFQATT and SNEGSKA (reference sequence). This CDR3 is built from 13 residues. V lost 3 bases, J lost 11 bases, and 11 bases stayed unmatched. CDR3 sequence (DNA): TGCAGTGCTAGGCCCTCGACAGGGGACGATGCTTTCTTT. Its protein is CSARPSTGDDAFF.